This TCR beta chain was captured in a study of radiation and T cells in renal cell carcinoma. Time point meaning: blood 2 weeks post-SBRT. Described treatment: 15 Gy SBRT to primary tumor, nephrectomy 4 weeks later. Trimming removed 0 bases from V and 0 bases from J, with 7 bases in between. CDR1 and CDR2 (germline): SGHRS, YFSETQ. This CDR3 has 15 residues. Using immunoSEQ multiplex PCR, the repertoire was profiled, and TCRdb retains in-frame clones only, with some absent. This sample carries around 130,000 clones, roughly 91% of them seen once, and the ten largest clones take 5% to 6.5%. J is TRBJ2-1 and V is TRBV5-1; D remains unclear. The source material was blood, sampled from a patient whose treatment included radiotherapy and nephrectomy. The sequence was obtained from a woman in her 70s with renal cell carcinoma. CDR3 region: CASSLGPVSYNEQFF. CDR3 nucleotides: TGCGCCAGCAGCTTGGGCCCAGTCTCCTACAATGAGCAGTTCTTC.